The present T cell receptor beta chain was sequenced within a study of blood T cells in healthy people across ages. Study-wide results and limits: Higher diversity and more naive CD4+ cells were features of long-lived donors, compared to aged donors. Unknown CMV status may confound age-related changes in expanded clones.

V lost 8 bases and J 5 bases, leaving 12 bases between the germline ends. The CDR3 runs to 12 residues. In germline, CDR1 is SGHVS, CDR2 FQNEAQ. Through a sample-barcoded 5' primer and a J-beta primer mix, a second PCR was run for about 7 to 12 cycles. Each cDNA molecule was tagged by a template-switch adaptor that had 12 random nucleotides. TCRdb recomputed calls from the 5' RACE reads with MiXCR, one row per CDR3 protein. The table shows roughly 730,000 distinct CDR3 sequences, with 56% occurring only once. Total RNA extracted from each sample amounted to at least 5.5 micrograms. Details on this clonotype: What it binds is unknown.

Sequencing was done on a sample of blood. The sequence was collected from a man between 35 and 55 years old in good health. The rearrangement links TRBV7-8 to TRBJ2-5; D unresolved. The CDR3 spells CASLGEAETQYF. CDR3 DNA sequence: TGTGCCAGCTTGGGTGAAGCGGAGACCCAGTACTTC. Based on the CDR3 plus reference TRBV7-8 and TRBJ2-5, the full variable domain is GAGVSQSPRYKVAKRGQDVALRCDPISGHVSLFWYQQALGQGPEFLTYFQNEAQLDKSGLPSDRFFAERPEGSVSTLKIQRTQQEDSAVYLCASLGEAETQYFGPGTRLLVL.